This TCR gamma chain was captured in a study of human gamma delta and Vdelta1 T cells. Notes on this clone: A far larger clone differs by one base, so this is likely a read error.

Germline lookup yields CDR1 VINAFY and CDR2 YDVSNSKD. Trimming at V came to 1 base and at J to 6 bases, leaving 5 bases not matched to a gene. CDR3 size: 14 residues. TCRdb ran CATT on the PCR reads. The profile covers approximately 140 gamma-chain clones, with around two thirds appearing a single time and about 65% taken by the ten largest. The V call is TRGV5, the J call TRGJP2. This receptor was obtained from a human donor in good health. Sequenced sample: Vdelta1 gamma-delta T cells from blood. The CDR3 nucleotides read TGTGCCACCTGGGACAGTCCACGTGATTGGATCAAGACGTTT. It codes for CATWDSPRDWIKTF.